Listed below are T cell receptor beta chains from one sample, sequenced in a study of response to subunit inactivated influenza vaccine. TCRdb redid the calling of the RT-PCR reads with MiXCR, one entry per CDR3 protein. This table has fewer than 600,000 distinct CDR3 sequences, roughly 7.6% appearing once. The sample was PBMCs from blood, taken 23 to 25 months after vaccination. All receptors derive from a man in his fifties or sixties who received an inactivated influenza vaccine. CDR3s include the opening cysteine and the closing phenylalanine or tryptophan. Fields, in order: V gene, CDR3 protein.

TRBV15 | CATSRGLAGEREQYF
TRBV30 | CAFSSGSETQYF
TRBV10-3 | CAISNSWDRGQDTQYF
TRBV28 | CASSLGGAASAFF
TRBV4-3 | CASSQDFATGYTEAFF
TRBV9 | CASSVEAGRGETQYF
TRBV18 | CASSPGAWDTEAFF
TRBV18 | CASSSQMGLLLSYNEQFF
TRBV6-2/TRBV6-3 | CASQRGGLSPTQYF
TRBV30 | CAWSLRGASEKLFF
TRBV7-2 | CASSYRRDRGQETQYF
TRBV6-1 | CASSVSLAGGPGNEQFF
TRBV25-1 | CASSREGAGAQYF
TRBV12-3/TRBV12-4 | CASSLAGGFYNEQFF
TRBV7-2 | CASSIFTTDTQYF
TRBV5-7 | CATPRSGPGLCTEQYF
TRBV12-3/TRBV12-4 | CASSTSGERAGELFF
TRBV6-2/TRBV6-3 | CATTLGAIYEQQYF
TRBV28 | CASSTSYGPRTDEQYF
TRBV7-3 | CASSEGQITDTQYF
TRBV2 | CASSQTGTGTTDTQYF
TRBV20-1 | CSALRQGKNPGANVLTF
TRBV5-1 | CASSYRAPYNEQFF
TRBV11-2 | CASSLDWAVTDTQYF
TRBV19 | CASSPNREGSNQPQHF